This T cell receptor (beta chain) emerged from a study of regulatory T cells in long-lasting Graves disease. Germline CDR1 and CDR2: MDHEN and SYDVKM. This CDR3 comprises 17 residues. Trimming took 6 bases from V and 0 from J; bases not matched to a gene: 13. This clonotype was observed at least ten times. Through Arm-PCR of CDR3 regions and iRepertoire HTBI primers, TCR beta libraries were built. Using its own MiXCR run on the multiplex PCR reads, TCRdb lists one record per CDR3 protein. The sample consists of 310,000 or so distinct CDR3 sequences, around a fifth of them appearing once. Time point denoted: persistent/refractory GD, antithyroid drugs over 5 years with positive TRAb. The TCR library was prepared using RNA isolated from PBMCs.

The sample here was peripheral blood mononuclear cells (PBMCs), taken when the disease was refractory, from a patient treated with antithyroid drugs. The rearrangement uses TRBV28 and TRBJ2-5; 7 bases fit TRBD2. The sequence was obtained from a female donor with Graves disease. The CDR3 bases are TGTGCCAGCAGCCAATGGGAGGGGAAGGCGTACCAAGAGACCCAGTACTTC. This translates into CASSQWEGKAYQETQYF.